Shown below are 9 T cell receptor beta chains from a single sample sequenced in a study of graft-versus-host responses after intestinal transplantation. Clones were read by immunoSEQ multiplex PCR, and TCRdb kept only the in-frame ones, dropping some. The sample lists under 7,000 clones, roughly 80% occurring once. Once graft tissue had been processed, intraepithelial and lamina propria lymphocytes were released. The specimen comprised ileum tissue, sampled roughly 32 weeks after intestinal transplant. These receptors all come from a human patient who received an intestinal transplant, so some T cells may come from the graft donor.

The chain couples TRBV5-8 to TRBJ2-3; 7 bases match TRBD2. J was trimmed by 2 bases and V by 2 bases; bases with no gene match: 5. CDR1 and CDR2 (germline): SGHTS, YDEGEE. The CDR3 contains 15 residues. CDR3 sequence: CASSFTGGTTDTQYF. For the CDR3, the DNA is TGTGCCAGCAGCTTCACGGGGGGAACCACAGATACGCAGTATTTT.

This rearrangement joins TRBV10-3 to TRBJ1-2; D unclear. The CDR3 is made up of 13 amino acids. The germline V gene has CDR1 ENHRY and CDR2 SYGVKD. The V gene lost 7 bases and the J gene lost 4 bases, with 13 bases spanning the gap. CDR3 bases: TGTGCCATCAAGGTGACAAACACCTATGGCTACACCTTC. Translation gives CAIKVTNTYGYTF.

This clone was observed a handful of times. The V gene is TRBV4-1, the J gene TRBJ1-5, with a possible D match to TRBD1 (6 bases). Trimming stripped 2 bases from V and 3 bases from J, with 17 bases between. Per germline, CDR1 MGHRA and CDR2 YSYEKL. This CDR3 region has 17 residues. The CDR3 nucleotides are TGCGCCAGCAGCCAACCCATGGGGGGCAGGACCAATCAGCCCCAGCATTTT. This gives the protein CASSQPMGGRTNQPQHF.

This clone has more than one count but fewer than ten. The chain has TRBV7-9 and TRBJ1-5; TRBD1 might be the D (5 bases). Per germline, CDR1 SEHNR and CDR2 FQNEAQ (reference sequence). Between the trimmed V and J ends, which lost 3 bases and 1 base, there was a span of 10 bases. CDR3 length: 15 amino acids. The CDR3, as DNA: TGTGCCAGCAGCTTGAGCGACAGCAGCAATCAGCCCCAGCATTTT. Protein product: CASSLSDSSNQPQHF.

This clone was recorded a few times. The CDR3 here is CASSPPGSYNSPLHF. The CDR3 bases are TGTGCCAGCAGTCCCCCGGGGTCCTATAATTCACCCCTCCACTTT. J is TRBJ1-6 and V is TRBV6-5, with D hard to call. The CDR3 is 15 residues long. The germline V gene has CDR1 MNHEY and CDR2 SVGAGI. The V and J ends lost 5 bases and 1 base respectively, with 9 bases between them.

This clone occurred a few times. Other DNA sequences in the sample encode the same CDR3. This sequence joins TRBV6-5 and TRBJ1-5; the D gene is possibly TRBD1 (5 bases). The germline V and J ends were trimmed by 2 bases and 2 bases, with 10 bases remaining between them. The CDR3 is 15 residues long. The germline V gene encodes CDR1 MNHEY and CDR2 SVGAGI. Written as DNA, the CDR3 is TGTGCCAGCAGTTACGGGCAGGGAGGCAATCAGCCCCAGCATTTT. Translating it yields CASSYGQGGNQPQHF.

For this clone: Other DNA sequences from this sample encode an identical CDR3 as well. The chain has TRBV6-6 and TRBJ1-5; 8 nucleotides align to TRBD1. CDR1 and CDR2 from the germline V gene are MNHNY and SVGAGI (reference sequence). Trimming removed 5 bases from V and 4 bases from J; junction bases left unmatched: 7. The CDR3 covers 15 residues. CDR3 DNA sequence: TGTGCCAGCAGTCTCGGACAGGGTGGGAATCAGCCCCAGCATTTT. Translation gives CASSLGQGGNQPQHF.

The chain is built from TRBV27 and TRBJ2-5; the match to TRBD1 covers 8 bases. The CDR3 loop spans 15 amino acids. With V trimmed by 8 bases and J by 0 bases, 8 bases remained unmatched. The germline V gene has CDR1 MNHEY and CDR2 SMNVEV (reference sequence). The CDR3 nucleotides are TGTGCCAGCCCCTGGACAGGGATCAACCAAGAGACCCAGTACTTC. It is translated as CASPWTGINQETQYF.

CDR3 residues: CASSFSATAGGVNEQFF. For the CDR3, the DNA is TGTGCCAGCAGCTTCTCCGCAACTGCGGGGGGGGTGAATGAGCAGTTCTTC. The chain couples TRBV7-2 to TRBJ2-1; TRBD2 matches at 9 bases. V lost 3 bases to trimming and J lost 7 bases; unmatched junction nucleotides: 13. Germline V CDR1 and CDR2: SGHTA, FQGNSA. This CDR3 comprises 17 residues.